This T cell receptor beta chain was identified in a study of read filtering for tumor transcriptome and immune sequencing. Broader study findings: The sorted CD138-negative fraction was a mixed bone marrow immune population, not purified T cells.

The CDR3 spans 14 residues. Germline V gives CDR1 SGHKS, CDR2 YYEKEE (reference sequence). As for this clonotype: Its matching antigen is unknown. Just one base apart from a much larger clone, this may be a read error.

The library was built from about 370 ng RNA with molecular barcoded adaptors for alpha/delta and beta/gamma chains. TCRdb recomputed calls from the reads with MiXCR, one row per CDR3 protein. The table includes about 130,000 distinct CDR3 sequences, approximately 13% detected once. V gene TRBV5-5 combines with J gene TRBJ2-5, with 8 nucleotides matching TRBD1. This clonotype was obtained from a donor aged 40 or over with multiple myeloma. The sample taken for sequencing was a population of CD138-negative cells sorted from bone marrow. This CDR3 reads CVSSYRTGGETQYF. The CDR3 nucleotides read TGTGTCAGCAGCTACCGTACAGGGGGAGAGACCCAGTACTTC.